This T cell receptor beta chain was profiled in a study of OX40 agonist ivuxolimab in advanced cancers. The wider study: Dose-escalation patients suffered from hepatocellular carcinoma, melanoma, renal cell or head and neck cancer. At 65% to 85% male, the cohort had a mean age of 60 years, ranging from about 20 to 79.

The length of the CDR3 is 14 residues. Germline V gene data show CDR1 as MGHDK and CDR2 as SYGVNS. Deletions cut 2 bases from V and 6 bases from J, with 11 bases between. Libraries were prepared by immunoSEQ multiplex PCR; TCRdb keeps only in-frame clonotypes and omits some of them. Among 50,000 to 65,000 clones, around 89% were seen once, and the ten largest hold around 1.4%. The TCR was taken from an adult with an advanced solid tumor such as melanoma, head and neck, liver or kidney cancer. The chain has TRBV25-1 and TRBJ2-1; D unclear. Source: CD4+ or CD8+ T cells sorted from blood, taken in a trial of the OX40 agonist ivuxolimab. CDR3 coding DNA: TGTGCCAGCAGTGAACCTCAGGCCCGCAATGAGCAGTTCTTC. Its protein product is CASSEPQARNEQFF.